The 27 T cell receptor beta chains below come from one sample, sequenced in a study of T-cell reconstitution after alpha-beta-depleted transplantation in children. For TCRbeta, the library was prepared with unique molecular identifiers. MiXCR, run by TCRdb on the PCR reads, gives a single entry per CDR3 protein. Of about 110,000 distinct CDR3 sequences listed, around 6.4% are singletons. The material was PBMCs, mostly from graft donor cells, obtained 360 days after TCRalphabeta/CD19-depleted stem cell transplant. These receptors were obtained from a male patient aged 2 to 9 who had a stem cell transplant for acute lymphoblastic leukemia, so the T cells may come from the graft donor.

This clonotype was detected many times. The genes are TRBV7-3 and TRBJ2-1; 10 nucleotides align to TRBD2. The V gene's germline CDR1 is SGHTA and CDR2 FQGTGA. This CDR3 contains 15 residues. The V segment lost 4 bases and the J segment 4 bases; nucleotides outside the gene matches: 4. The chain's CDR3 is CASSSWTSGYNEQFF. The DNA of the CDR3 is TGTGCCAGCAGCTCCTGGACTAGCGGTTACAATGAGCAGTTCTTC.

This clonotype was counted ten times or more. This sequence joins TRBV20-1 and TRBJ2-7; D gene unclear. This CDR3 spans 10 amino acids. The germline gives CDR1 DFQATT, CDR2 SNEGSKA (reference sequence). Trimming shortened V by 1 base and J by 6 bases, and 4 bases separated the two germline ends. The CDR3 loop reads CSARGGEQYF. In DNA form, the CDR3 reads TGCAGTGCTAGAGGGGGCGAGCAGTACTTC.

This clonotype was observed at least ten times. The CDR3 loop reads CASSLAEVTYEQYF. The CDR3 coding sequence is TGTGCCAGCAGCTTAGCGGAGGTTACCTACGAGCAGTACTTC. The J gene is TRBJ2-7, the V gene TRBV7-8; tentatively, D is TRBD2 (5 bases). Germline V CDR1 and CDR2: SGHVS, FQNEAQ. The V and J ends lost 0 bases and 2 bases respectively, with 8 bases between them. This CDR3 spans 14 amino acids.

This clonotype was counted many times. The genes are TRBV29-1 and TRBJ2-6; 7 bases agree with TRBD1. The CDR3 length is 18 residues. The ends lost 4 bases at V and 4 bases at J; junction bases unmatched: 16. The germline CDR1 and CDR2 sequences are SQVTM and ANQGSEA. Here the CDR3 reads CSVGTPGTAYCGANVLTF. The CDR3 nucleotides read TGCAGCGTTGGAACCCCCGGGACAGCCTATTGCGGGGCCAACGTCCTGACTTTC.

The chain uses TRBV7-8 and TRBJ1-4; unclear D gene. The CDR3 has 14 residues. Germline CDR1 SGHVS, CDR2 FQNEAQ. V dropped 5 bases and J dropped 5 bases, with 12 bases sitting between them. The CDR3 spells CASSPGGLNEKLFF. DNA of the CDR3: TGTGCCAGCAGCCCCGGTGGCCTGAATGAAAAACTGTTTTTT.

The rearrangement links TRBV28 to TRBJ2-7; D is unresolved. CDR1 MDHEN and CDR2 SYDVKM come from the germline V gene. Trimming took 3 bases from V and 0 from J, leaving 6 bases between them. This CDR3 is built from 13 residues. DNA of the CDR3: TGTGCCAGCAGTTTCGTCAGCTCCTACGAGCAGTACTTC. This translates into CASSFVSSYEQYF.

The sample holds a few counts of this clonotype. CDR3 region: CASSSGQGYSPLHF. Here the CDR3 DNA reads TGTGCCAGCAGCTCAGGACAGGGGTATTCACCCCTCCACTTT. The chain links TRBV11-2 to TRBJ1-6, with 9 bases aligning to TRBD1. The V segment lost 4 bases and the J segment 8 bases; nucleotides outside the gene matches: 3. This CDR3 comprises 14 residues. The V gene's germline CDR1 is SGHAT and CDR2 FQNNGV.

The rearrangement links TRBV30 to TRBJ1-6; tentatively, D is TRBD1 (5 bases). The CDR3 contains 13 residues. Germline-derived CDR1 and CDR2 are GTSNPN and SVGIG (reference sequence). V was cut by 2 bases and J by 11 bases, with 13 bases left in between. CDR3 DNA: TGTGCCTGGAGTAAGGGGAGAGGGCCACCCCTCCACTTT. Protein: CAWSKGRGPPLHF.

This clonotype was observed a few times. The chain uses TRBV24-1 and TRBJ2-1; 7 positions match TRBD2. The junction had 5 bases not matched to a gene; V was cut back by 3 bases and J by 4 bases. Germline V CDR1 and CDR2: KGHDR, SFDVKD. The CDR3 has 15 residues. The CDR3 nucleotides are TGTGCCACCAGTGATAGCTGGGGAGGGTACAATGAGCAGTTCTTC. Amino acid sequence: CATSDSWGGYNEQFF.

This clonotype was detected only a few times. The chain links TRBV7-8 to TRBJ2-5; D call uncertain. Germline assignment: CDR1 SGHVS and CDR2 FQNEAQ. The V gene lost 5 bases and the J gene lost 3 bases, with 13 bases spanning the gap. The CDR3 covers 14 residues. The CDR3 spells CASSQPQVEETQYF. The CDR3 DNA sequence: TGTGCCAGCAGCCAGCCCCAGGTTGAAGAGACCCAGTACTTC.

This clonotype was picked up many times. V gene TRBV4-1 combines with J gene TRBJ2-7; TRBD2 aligns across 10 bases. Trimming at V came to 2 bases and at J to 2 bases, leaving 3 bases not matched to a gene. The CDR3 is 15 residues long. Looked up from germline, CDR1 is MGHRA and CDR2 is YSYEKL. The CDR3 sequence is CASSQPGLAAYEQYF. In DNA, the CDR3 is TGCGCCAGCAGCCAACCTGGACTAGCGGCCTACGAGCAGTACTTC.

This clonotype came up many times. The chain uses TRBV7-9 and TRBJ2-7; D might be TRBD2 (6 bases). The CDR3 totals 16 residues. The V and J ends lost 1 base and 2 bases respectively, with 15 bases between them. Germline lookup yields CDR1 SEHNR and CDR2 FQNEAQ (reference sequence). The CDR3 DNA reads TGTGCCAGCAGCTTAGATAAGGGACTCTTAGCCTACGAGCAGTACTTC. Translated: CASSLDKGLLAYEQYF.

This clonotype was seen many times. As DNA, the CDR3 is TGTGCCAGCAGTTACTCGGGTGATGAGCAGTTCTTC. Residues: CASSYSGDEQFF. The chain uses TRBV6-5 and TRBJ2-1, with D unresolved. With 0 bases removed from V and 8 bases from J, the gap between germline ends came to 5 bases. Germline V gene lookup returns CDR1 MNHEY and CDR2 SVGAGI. The CDR3 is 12 amino acids.

DNA for the CDR3: TGTGCCAGCAGTTACTCGAGGAAGGGGGGAACCTACGAGCAGTACTTC. It yields the protein CASSYSRKGGTYEQYF. The V call is TRBV6-5, the J call TRBJ2-7; possibly TRBD1 or TRBD2 for D (6 bases each). V shed 0 bases and J shed 2 bases, with 14 bases lying between them. Per the germline V gene, CDR1 is MNHEY and CDR2 is SVGAGI. This CDR3 is 16 amino acids long.

The J gene is TRBJ1-1, the V gene TRBV27; possibly TRBD1 for D (5 bases). V lost 5 bases and J 10 bases, leaving 14 bases between the germline ends. The CDR3 is 12 residues long. CDR1 and CDR2 (germline): MNHEY, SMNVEV (reference sequence). CDR3 loop: CASSTGSQGAFF. The CDR3, as DNA: TGTGCCAGCAGTACCGGGTCCCAGGGAGCTTTCTTT.

This clonotype showed up just a few times. The rearrangement links TRBV27 to TRBJ1-3; 9 nucleotides agree with TRBD1. The V and J ends lost 6 bases and 2 bases, in that order; junction bases with no gene match: 5. This CDR3 contains 15 residues. In germline, CDR1 is MNHEY, CDR2 SMNVEV (reference sequence). The chain's CDR3 is CASSPWTGAGNTIYF. The CDR3 DNA follows: TGTGCCAGCAGCCCTTGGACAGGGGCTGGAAACACCATATATTTT.

This clonotype was seen ten or more times. This chain uses TRBV7-8 with TRBJ2-4; 8 positions agree with TRBD1. This CDR3 is built from 16 residues. V dropped 5 bases and J dropped 3; count of bases not matched to a gene: 9. The germline V gene has CDR1 SGHVS and CDR2 FQNEAQ. CDR3 in amino acids: CASSPGRGQVKNIQYF. CDR3 nucleotide sequence: TGTGCCAGCAGCCCGGGCAGGGGGCAGGTCAAAAACATTCAGTACTTC.

In this sample, this clonotype turned up a few times. The chain carries TRBV4-2 and TRBJ1-2; the D is unclear. The ends were cut back, 8 bases at V and 8 bases at J, with 15 bases in the middle. The length of the CDR3 is 12 residues. CDR1 and CDR2 (germline): LGHNA, YNFKEQ. CDR3 sequence reads: CASDSSTGGYTF. CDR3 in DNA: TGTGCCAGCGATTCTAGTACGGGCGGCTACACCTTC.

This clonotype showed up many times. This sequence joins TRBV6-2 or TRBV6-3 and TRBJ2-7; D may be TRBD1 or TRBD2 (6 bases each). Per the germline V gene, CDR1 is MNHEY and CDR2 is SVGEGT. The V and J ends lost 7 bases and 2 bases respectively, with 15 bases between them. This CDR3 contains 14 residues. The CDR3 nucleotides read TGTGCCAGCAAAGAAGAGGGGGGCCCCTACGAGCAGTACTTC. This translates into CASKEEGGPYEQYF.

Only a few counts were recorded for this clonotype. This chain links TRBV20-1 with TRBJ2-7, with 8 nucleotides matching TRBD2. The CDR3 runs 15 residues. Trimming took 4 bases from V and 4 from J; bases not matched to a gene: 12. Germline assignment: CDR1 DFQATT and CDR2 SNEGSKA (reference sequence). The CDR3 DNA sequence: TGCAGTGCTACAAAAGGTGGTAGCGGGACATACGAGCAGTACTTC. This translates into CSATKGGSGTYEQYF.

This clonotype was picked up a small number of times. The chain uses TRBV5-1 and TRBJ2-7; 10 nucleotides line up with TRBD1. V lost 4 bases and J lost 3; bases outside the gene matches: 13. CDR1 and CDR2 from the germline V gene are SGHRS and YFSETQ. There are 17 residues in the CDR3. CDR3 DNA: TGCGCCAGCAGCCTATCGGGACAGGGGATTAGATACTACGAGCAGTACTTC. Protein: CASSLSGQGIRYYEQYF.

The rearrangement links TRBV6-5 to TRBJ2-7; TRBD2 matches at 7 bases. The CDR3 spans 14 residues. Per germline, CDR1 MNHEY and CDR2 SVGAGI. Trimming cost V 2 bases and J 8 bases; bases outside gene matches: 9. The chain's CDR3 is CASSYPPGGGKQYF. The CDR3 region has the DNA TGTGCCAGCAGTTACCCCCCGGGGGGAGGCAAGCAGTACTTC.

In this sample, this clonotype turned up many times. The rearrangement joins TRBV5-6 to TRBJ2-7; 7 bases map to TRBD1. V lost 4 bases to trimming and J lost 4 bases; unmatched junction nucleotides: 5. This CDR3 spans 13 amino acids. CDR1 is SGHDT, CDR2 YYEEEE, per germline. The CDR3 sequence: CASSDRELYEQYF. The CDR3 DNA sequence: TGTGCCAGCAGCGACAGGGAACTGTACGAGCAGTACTTC.

This clonotype was observed a few times. The V call is TRBV10-1, the J call TRBJ1-2; D is ambiguous. Trimming cost V 0 bases and J 8 bases, with 10 bases left between them. The CDR3 totals 13 residues. The germline V gene has CDR1 WNHNN and CDR2 SYGVQD (reference sequence). CDR3 loop: CASSESPRFGYTF. Written as DNA, the CDR3 is TGCGCCAGCAGTGAGTCGCCCCGCTTCGGCTACACCTTC.

This clonotype was seen many times. This chain connects TRBV6-5 to TRBJ2-5, with unresolved D. Germline CDR1 reads MNHEY; CDR2 reads SVGAGI. Trimming took off 4 bases at V and 5 bases at J, with 11 bases between the two ends. The CDR3 runs 13 residues. CDR3 loop: CASSFQPLETQYF. CDR3 sequence (DNA): TGTGCCAGCAGTTTCCAGCCGTTGGAGACCCAGTACTTC.

In its sample, this clonotype was seen many times. The V and J genes are TRBV5-8 and TRBJ2-3; D not certain. The CDR3 contains 15 residues. Germline V gene data show CDR1 as SGHTS and CDR2 as YDEGEE. V lost 0 bases and J 2 bases, leaving 10 bases between the germline ends. Here the CDR3 reads CASSLEGGTTDTQYF. In nucleotides, the CDR3 is TGTGCCAGCAGCTTGGAGGGCGGCACCACAGATACGCAGTATTTT.

In its sample, this clonotype was seen many times. The CDR3 here is CSARDPTLETQYF. CDR3 bases: TGCAGTGCTAGGGACCCTACGCTAGAGACCCAGTACTTC. The chain employs TRBV20-1 and TRBJ2-5; D is unclear. The V gene lost 3 bases and the J gene lost 4 bases, with 12 bases spanning the gap. Germline loops: CDR1 DFQATT, CDR2 SNEGSKA (reference sequence). This CDR3 spans 13 amino acids.